The clone carrying this TCR beta chain showed up just a few times. Its antigen is currently unknown. The CDR3 is 13 amino acids. Germline V lookup: CDR1 SGHAT, CDR2 FQNNGV. The V end lost 4 bases, the J end lost 5 bases, and 12 bases lay between the germline ends. This entry belongs to a study of CD4 T cells in relation to SARS-CoV-2 and coronaviruses. Overall study context: TCR beta CDR3s were sequenced after 10-day antigen culture of PBMCs.

Clones were sequenced by immunoSEQ multiplex PCR, and TCRdb holds only the in-frame ones, with some missing. The repertoire holds 32,000 or so clones, with 60% to 85% as singletons. Study-wide results and caveats: In roughly 65% of donors, memory CD4+ clonotypes crossrecognized SARS-CoV-2 and at least one common cold coronavirus spike.

Before the COVID-19 pandemic, during about 2011-2018, CD4+ T cells were taken from unexposed donors. The cells were cultured for roughly 11 days before CD4+ T cells were isolated. Half the medium was replaced with IL-2 medium on days 3 and 7. The sample was CD4+ T cells from PBMCs, cultured in vitro. This chain connects TRBV11-2 to TRBJ2-7, with D possibly being TRBD2 (5 bases). The receptor comes from a human donor in good health. The chain's CDR3 is CASSSRGYHEQYF. In DNA, the CDR3 is TGTGCCAGCAGCTCCCGCGGGTACCACGAGCAGTACTTC. The whole variable domain, remainder taken from reference TRBV11-2 and TRBJ2-7, is EAGVAQSPRYKIIEKRQSVAFWCNPISGHATLYWYQQILGQGPKLLIQFQNNGVVDDSQLPKDRFSAERLKGVDSTLKIQPAKLEDSAVYLCASSSRGYHEQYFGPGTRLTVT.